This T cell receptor beta chain originates from a study of blood T cell repertoires in COVID-19. About the study: The origin of the acute and convalescent COVID-19 samples was the United States, Italy and Spain.

Assignments of participants to cohorts depended upon their own reported clinical history. CDR1 is LGHDT, CDR2 YNNKEL, per germline (reference sequence). The V gene end was trimmed by 3 bases and the J gene end by 7 bases; junction bases not matched to a gene: 7. The CDR3 consists of 15 residues. Methods used by the authors: Amplified reference gene primers provided the basis for estimating nucleated cell counts. The data were produced by immunoSEQ multiplex PCR, yet TCRdb's version contains in-frame clones alone and is incomplete. That table gives V, J and clone size, and the DNA gave D and trimming. The sample holds a few hundred thousand clones, 88% seen once.

This TCR derives from a woman in her 30s who had been exposed to COVID-19. Sequencing used PBMCs or T cells enriched from blood (not recorded which). This chain connects TRBV3-1 (or the pseudogene TRBV3-2) to TRBJ2-7, with 12 bases lining up with TRBD2. CDR3 sequence (DNA): TGTGCCAGCAGCCACGGGACTAGCGGGTCGAGGGAGCAGTACTTC. As protein: CASSHGTSGSREQYF.